Listed here is a single TCR beta chain. Its antigen remains unidentified. These data come from a study of shared clonotypes between healthy human individuals. The wider study: Contributing individuals were a couple of females and three males aged 18 to 49.

Study observations and caveats: When compared with the clonotypes that were shared by all four sorted-subset donors, the non-shared clonotypes turned out to have lower generation probabilities. Roughly 5% of naive CD4 clonotypes were shared across a few donors.

Naive CD8 populations comprised CD45RO-negative cells positively selected for CCR7, excluding terminally differentiated effector memory CD45RA+ cells. Genomic DNA from each subset was divided evenly over several immunoSEQ plates. Data came from immunoSEQ multiplex PCR; TCRdb stores just in-frame clones and leaves some out. The table includes about 2,200,000 clones, 93% detected once. V trimming: 2 bases; J trimming: 5 bases; junction bases outside the gene matches: 2. Germline CDR1 SGHTA, CDR2 FQGTGA. The CDR3 is 15 residues long. Sequences were obtained from naive CD8+ T cells from PBMCs. This TCR derives from a young man in good health. Some clones in this sample may be carry-over from other donors' samples. The chain couples TRBV7-3 to TRBJ2-2, with 10 bases fitting TRBD2. In DNA form, the CDR3 reads TGTGCCAGCAGCTTACTAGCGGGAGCTACCGGGGAGCTGTTTTTT. Amino acid sequence: CASSLLAGATGELFF.